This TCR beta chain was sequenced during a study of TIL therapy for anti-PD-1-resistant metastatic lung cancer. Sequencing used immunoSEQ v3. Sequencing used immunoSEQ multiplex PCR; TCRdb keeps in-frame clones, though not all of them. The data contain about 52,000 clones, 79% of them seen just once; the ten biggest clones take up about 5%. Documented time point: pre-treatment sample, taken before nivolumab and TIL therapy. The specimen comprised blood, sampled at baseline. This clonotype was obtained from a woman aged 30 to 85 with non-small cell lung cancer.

The CDR3 DNA reads TGCGCCAGCAGCCAATACAATGAGCAGTTCTTC. Encoded protein: CASSQYNEQFF. The chain has TRBV10-1 and TRBJ2-1; D gene ambiguous. Trimming cost V 6 bases and J 4 bases, with 4 bases left between them. Germline V gene data show CDR1 as WNHNN and CDR2 as SYGVQD (reference sequence). There are 11 residues in the CDR3.